The 15 T cell receptor beta chains presented below share a single source sample, sequenced in a study of T cells in Graves' hyperthyroidism and ophthalmopathy. RNA transcripts gave rise to amplified TCR beta CDR3 regions. The HTBI set primed first-round TCR CDR3 RT-PCR. TCRdb reanalysed the multiplex PCR reads using MiXCR and keeps one entry per CDR3 protein. The top ten hold approximately 19% of the sample, which has around 350,000 distinct CDR3 sequences, about 15% seen once. The sequenced sample was blood. The origin of the receptors is a woman aged 55 to 70 with Graves' ophthalmopathy.

The rearrangement uses TRBV12-3 or TRBV12-4 and TRBJ1-1; D unresolved. V was trimmed by 7 bases and J by 1 base, leaving 10 bases between them. The CDR3 has 13 amino acids. The CDR3 loop is CASTLRENTEAFF. DNA of the CDR3: TGTGCCAGCACCTTACGGGAGAACACTGAAGCTTTCTTT.

The chain recombines TRBV5-1 with TRBJ2-5, with 14 bases that match TRBD2. The CDR3 has 17 residues. Trimming cost V 4 bases and J 5 bases; bases outside gene matches: 10. Per germline, CDR1 SGHRS and CDR2 YFSETQ. The CDR3, as DNA: TGCGCCAGCAGCCAGGAACCGGGACTAGCGGGAGAGGAGACCCAGTACTTC. This codes for CASSQEPGLAGEETQYF.

In this sample, this clonotype turned up a few times. This chain uses TRBV7-2 with TRBJ1-5, with D perhaps TRBD1 (5 bases). The CDR3 runs 15 residues. In germline, CDR1 is SGHTA, CDR2 FQGNSA. The V gene lost 3 bases and the J gene lost 1 base, with 10 bases spanning the gap. The CDR3 reads CASSFDSSSNQPQHF. The CDR3 DNA is TGTGCCAGCAGCTTCGACAGCTCAAGCAATCAGCCCCAGCATTTT.

This chain joins TRBV20-1 and TRBJ2-1; 10 bases are a match to TRBD2. Germline-derived CDR1 and CDR2 are DFQATT and SNEGSKA (reference sequence). The V gene end was trimmed by 5 bases and the J gene end by 7 bases; junction bases not matched to a gene: 14. The CDR3 contains 16 residues. The CDR3 protein is CSASTSAAGGRNEQFF. CDR3 bases: TGCAGTGCTTCAACTAGCGCAGCGGGAGGGCGGAATGAGCAGTTCTTC.

This clonotype was seen at least ten times. The CDR3 nucleotides read TGTGCCAGCACGCCCTCACTAGCGGGAGTTGGCTATGAGCAGTTCTTC. Its translation is CASTPSLAGVGYEQFF. The gene calls are TRBV28 and TRBJ2-1; 11 bases are a match to TRBD2. There are 16 residues in the CDR3. CDR1 and CDR2 from the germline V gene are MDHEN and SYDVKM. V dropped 7 bases and J dropped 8; count of bases not matched to a gene: 13.

This clonotype has just a few counts. V usage is TRBV19 and J usage is TRBJ2-1; 10 nucleotides match TRBD2. With 4 bases clipped from V and 9 bases from J, the junction kept 9 bases outside the gene matches. Looked up from germline, CDR1 is LNHDA and CDR2 is SQIVND (reference sequence). The CDR3 is 15 amino acids. CDR3 region: CASSTKAGGPSEQFF. The CDR3 nucleotides are TGTGCCAGTAGTACCAAAGCGGGAGGGCCTTCTGAGCAGTTCTTC.

In its sample, this clonotype was seen many times. J is TRBJ2-7 and V is TRBV7-9; 9 bases are a match to TRBD1. Germline loops: CDR1 SEHNR, CDR2 FQNEAQ (reference sequence). The CDR3 loop spans 14 amino acids. The J segment lost 4 bases and the V segment lost 3 bases, leaving 4 bases of the junction unmatched. The CDR3 sequence: CASSFGQGWYEQYF. The CDR3 region has the DNA TGTGCCAGCAGCTTTGGACAGGGGTGGTACGAGCAGTACTTC. The complete variable domain, with remaining parts taken from reference TRBV7-9 and TRBJ2-7, reads DTGVSQNPRHKITKRGQNVTFRCDPISEHNRLYWYRQTLGQGPEFLTYFQNEAQLEKSRLLSDRFSAERPKGSFSTLEIQRTEQGDSAMYLCASSFGQGWYEQYFGPGTRLTVT.

This clonotype was recorded a few times. A much larger clone differs by one base, so this may be a read error. The V and J genes are TRBV11-2 and TRBJ2-1; 11 bases fit TRBD2. The J call could be wrong; TRBJ2-7 is a better fit for the DNA end. This CDR3 has 16 residues. CDR1 and CDR2 (germline): SGHAT, FQNNGV. Here the CDR3 DNA reads TGTGCCAGCAGCTTAGTTGGGACTAGCGGCTACAATGAGCAGTACTTC. Translation gives CASSLVGTSGYNEQYF.

This clonotype was counted ten times or more. V usage is TRBV12-3 or TRBV12-4 and J usage is TRBJ2-5; D might be TRBD1 (6 bases). The ends were cut back, 4 bases at V and 5 bases at J, with 17 bases in the middle. This CDR3 contains 15 residues. CDR3 sequence reads: CASSSSGDGLETQYF. CDR3 nucleotides: TGTGCCAGCAGTTCCTCAGGGGACGGGCTGGAGACCCAGTACTTC.

This clonotype showed up many times. The rearrangement joins TRBV28 to TRBJ2-3; D is undetermined. This CDR3 has 16 amino acids. V lost 5 bases, J lost 3 bases, and 18 bases lay in between. Germline V gene lookup returns CDR1 MDHEN and CDR2 SYDVKM. This CDR3 reads CASSPSPVVSTDTQYF. CDR3 sequence (DNA): TGTGCCAGCAGTCCCTCCCCGGTTGTCTCAACAGATACGCAGTATTTT.

CDR3 coding DNA: TGTGCCAGCAGCCTCACCCGTGGGCCTGATAATGAGCAGTTCTTC. It codes for CASSLTRGPDNEQFF. The rearrangement uses TRBV7-3 and TRBJ2-1; no definite D call. This CDR3 comprises 15 residues. Germline CDR1 is SGHTA and CDR2 is FQGTGA. Trimming stripped 5 bases from V and 7 bases from J, with 18 bases between.

J is TRBJ1-5 and V is TRBV27; perhaps TRBD1 as D (5 bases). Per the germline V gene, CDR1 is MNHEY and CDR2 is SMNVEV (reference sequence). V lost 6 bases and J 4 bases, leaving 16 bases between the germline ends. This CDR3 is built from 15 residues. CDR3 amino acids: CASRLGPQQNQPQHF. In DNA, the CDR3 is TGTGCCAGCAGATTGGGGCCTCAACAAAATCAGCCCCAGCATTTT.

This clonotype was seen ten or more times. The chain carries TRBV3-1 and TRBJ2-3, with 8 bases lining up with TRBD2. Germline V gives CDR1 LGHDT, CDR2 YNNKEL (reference sequence). The CDR3 has 19 residues. V trimming: 0 bases; J trimming: 5 bases; junction bases outside the gene matches: 16. CDR3 sequence (DNA): TGTGCCAGCAGCCAAGAGCCGCCTGGATCAGCGGGAGTTGGAGATACGCAGTATTTT. The encoded protein is CASSQEPPGSAGVGDTQYF.

This clonotype was seen only a few times. V is TRBV19 and J is TRBJ2-3; tentatively, D is TRBD1 or TRBD2 (5 bases each). The length of the CDR3 is 16 residues. V lost 6 bases and J 0 bases, leaving 16 bases between the germline ends. The germline gives CDR1 LNHDA, CDR2 SQIVND (reference sequence). CDR3 bases: TGTGCCAGTAGCACTATCGGTGGGGGTAGCACAGATACGCAGTATTTT. Its protein is CASSTIGGGSTDTQYF. The full variable domain, with the rest looked up from reference TRBV19 and TRBJ2-3, is DGGITQSPKYLFRKEGQNVTLSCEQNLNHDAMYWYRQDPGQGLRLIYYSQIVNDFQKGDIAEGYSVSREKKESFPLTVTSAQKNPTAFYLCASSTIGGGSTDTQYFGPGTRLTVL.

Turning to this clonotype: This could be a read error, since a much larger clone is one nucleotide away. This chain links TRBV12-5 with TRBJ2-7; D is perhaps TRBD1 (6 bases). Germline V lookup: CDR1 LGHNT, CDR2 FRNRAP. This CDR3 region has 13 residues. Trimming stripped 8 bases from V and 6 bases from J, with 17 bases between. CDR3 DNA sequence: TGTGCTAGTCGACCGGACAGTCCTGCCGAGCAGTACTTC. Its translation: CASRPDSPAEQYF.